What follows are 26 T cell receptor beta chains derived from one specimen sequenced in a study of technical replicates of blood from a handful of donors. The data were produced by immunoSEQ multiplex PCR, yet TCRdb's version contains in-frame clones alone and is incomplete. This repertoire shows tens of thousands of clones, about 96% found once; its top ten account for approximately 0.18%. The source material was T cells isolated from PBMCs. The receptors stem from a human donor in good health.

The rearrangement joins TRBV28 to TRBJ2-5, with 14 bases lining up with TRBD2. V was pared by 1 base and J by 1 base, with 8 bases of the junction left unmatched. The CDR3 loop spans 19 amino acids. Germline V gene data show CDR1 as MDHEN and CDR2 as SYDVKM. CDR3 in amino acids: CASSLFGLAGGNPQETQYF. CDR3 in DNA: TGTGCCAGCAGTTTATTTGGACTAGCGGGAGGAAACCCCCAAGAGACCCAGTACTTC.

This clone was seen only once. This rearrangement joins TRBV13 to TRBJ2-1; tentative D call: TRBD2 (7 bases). With 5 bases removed from V and 7 bases from J, the gap between germline ends came to 21 bases. CDR3 size: 16 residues. CDR1 and CDR2 (germline): PRHDT, FYEKMQ (reference sequence). DNA of the CDR3: TGTGCCAGCAGCCCCCAGGGGAGGGAGAGTGTGAATGAGCAGTTCTTC. Its protein is CASSPQGRESVNEQFF.

The gene calls are TRBV11-2 and TRBJ2-7, with TRBD2 matching 12 bases. With V trimmed by 5 bases and J by 3 bases, 5 bases remained unmatched. This CDR3 has 15 amino acids. Germline-derived CDR1 and CDR2 are SGHAT and FQNNGV. The CDR3 region has the DNA TGTGCCAGCAGCCGACTAGCGGGAGCCCACTACGAGCAGTACTTC. It encodes CASSRLAGAHYEQYF. Looking up the rest from reference TRBV11-2 and TRBJ2-7 gives the full variable domain: EAGVAQSPRYKIIEKRQSVAFWCNPISGHATLYWYQQILGQGPKLLIQFQNNGVVDDSQLPKDRFSAERLKGVDSTLKIQPAKLEDSAVYLCASSRLAGAHYEQYFGPGTRLTVT.

V usage is TRBV9 and J usage is TRBJ2-1, with TRBD1 as a possible D gene (5 bases). V lost 0 bases and J 2 bases, leaving 9 bases between the germline ends. CDR1 and CDR2 from the germline V gene are SGDLS and YYNGEE. The CDR3 is 15 amino acids. The CDR3 bases are TGTGCCAGCAGCGTAGCCCAGGGTCCCTACAATGAGCAGTTCTTC. Translated: CASSVAQGPYNEQFF.

This clone was detected only once. The V gene is TRBV7-9, the J gene TRBJ2-3; TRBD2 is a possible D gene (6 bases). CDR1 SEHNR and CDR2 FQNEAQ come from the germline V gene (reference sequence). The CDR3 has 15 amino acids. V was trimmed by 0 bases and J by 2 bases, leaving 9 bases between them. The CDR3 protein is CASSLAGTYTDTQYF. CDR3 nucleotide sequence: TGTGCCAGCAGCTTAGCGGGGACTTACACAGATACGCAGTATTTT.

V and J are TRBV9 and TRBJ1-2, with TRBD1 identical over 10 bases. This CDR3 spans 14 amino acids. The germline CDR1 and CDR2 sequences are SGDLS and YYNGEE. Unmatched junction bases numbered 2, after V lost 0 bases and J lost 6 bases. The CDR3 DNA reads as TGTGCCAGCAGCGTAGTGGGGACAGGGGATGGCTACACCTTC. Its protein is CASSVVGTGDGYTF.

This clone was detected a few times. V gene TRBV4-1 combines with J gene TRBJ1-6; 7 bases match TRBD1. The CDR3 is 17 amino acids. Per the germline V gene, CDR1 is MGHRA and CDR2 is YSYEKL. Germline trimming cut 5 bases from V and 3 bases from J; bases unmatched to any gene: 10. Here the CDR3 reads CASSSRTGAHYNSPLHF. For the CDR3, the DNA is TGCGCCAGCAGCTCTCGGACAGGCGCCCACTATAATTCACCCCTCCACTTT.

This clone showed up just once. The chain joins TRBV27 to TRBJ1-1; maybe TRBD1 (6 bases). The CDR3 spans 13 residues. The V and J ends lost 7 bases and 4 bases respectively, with 13 bases between them. Germline V lookup: CDR1 MNHEY, CDR2 SMNVEV (reference sequence). The CDR3 here is CASNMGAGTEAFF. The CDR3 DNA is TGTGCCAGCAACATGGGGGCTGGCACTGAAGCTTTCTTT.

The rearrangement uses TRBV30 and TRBJ1-2, with no clear D. The germline V gene encodes CDR1 GTSNPN and CDR2 SVGIG (reference sequence). V shed 4 bases and J shed 10 bases, with 16 bases lying between them. There are 12 residues in the CDR3. The CDR3 reads CAWTSMLADYTF. DNA of the CDR3: TGTGCCTGGACCTCGATGTTGGCAGACTACACCTTC.

Details on this clone: Within the sample, other DNA sequences also encode this same CDR3. The rearrangement uses TRBV19 and TRBJ2-7, with TRBD2 matching over 8 bases. The CDR3 has 13 amino acids. V lost 3 bases and J lost 2; bases outside the gene matches: 0. Germline values: CDR1 LNHDA, CDR2 SQIVND (reference sequence). The chain's CDR3 is CASSIGGAYEQYF. As DNA, the CDR3 is TGTGCCAGTAGTATCGGGGGGGCCTACGAGCAGTACTTC.

The J gene is TRBJ1-2, the V gene TRBV21-1; whether TRBD1, the table's D call, matches the DNA was not checked. TRBV21-1 is reported as a pseudogene. The CDR3 contains 17 residues. This CDR3 reads CASSKGTGDPKTYGYTF. CDR3 in DNA: TGTGCCAGCAGCAAAGGGACAGGGGACCCAAAAACCTATGGCTACACCTTC.

This sequence joins TRBV14 and TRBJ2-7, with no clear D. V lost 1 base, J lost 0 bases, and 10 bases lay in between. Looked up from germline, CDR1 is SGHDN and CDR2 is FVKESK. This CDR3 contains 15 residues. CDR3 residues: CASSQGASASYEQYF. Written as DNA, the CDR3 is TGTGCCAGCAGCCAAGGCGCAAGCGCCTCCTACGAGCAGTACTTC.

The rearrangement links TRBV6-1 to TRBJ2-5; D remains unclear. This CDR3 is built from 14 residues. The germline CDR1 and CDR2 sequences are MNHNS and SASEGT. V lost 8 bases and J 0 bases, leaving 13 bases between the germline ends. The chain's CDR3 is CASSGSPYQETQYF. CDR3 nucleotide sequence: TGTGCCAGCTCCGGGTCGCCGTACCAAGAGACCCAGTACTTC.

The rearrangement joins TRBV29-1 to TRBJ2-3, with 11 bases aligning to TRBD2. The CDR3 covers 17 residues. Per germline, CDR1 SQVTM and CDR2 ANQGSEA. V lost 5 bases, J lost 1 base, and 11 bases stayed unmatched. The CDR3, as DNA: TGCAGCGTTCAAACTAGCGGGAGTTCTGGGGGCACAGATACGCAGTATTTT. Translated, it gives CSVQTSGSSGGTDTQYF.

The gene calls are TRBV4-1 and TRBJ2-7, with D perhaps matching TRBD2 (6 bases). In germline, CDR1 is MGHRA, CDR2 YSYEKL. Trimming left V 4 bases short and J 7 bases short, with 11 bases between. This CDR3 spans 12 amino acids. In DNA form, the CDR3 reads TGCGCCAGCAGCCTTTGGGGAGGAGAGCAGTACTTC. Translated: CASSLWGGEQYF.

The CDR3 reads CASSSQGARDEKLFF. The DNA for the CDR3 is TGTGCCAGCAGCTCCCAGGGGGCGAGAGATGAAAAACTGTTTTTT. The V call is TRBV7-2, the J call TRBJ1-4, with 8 nucleotides matching TRBD1. There are 15 residues in the CDR3. Germline CDR1 and CDR2: SGHTA and FQGNSA. V shed 4 bases and J 6 bases; nucleotides not matched to a gene: 7. Supplemented by reference TRBV7-2 and TRBJ1-4, the full variable domain reads GAGVSQSPSNKVTEKGKDVELRCDPISGHTALYWYRQSLGQGLEFLIYFQGNSAPDKSGLPSDRFSAERTGGSVSTLTIQRTQQEDSAVYLCASSSQGARDEKLFFGSGTQLSVL.

The rearrangement links TRBV7-3 to TRBJ2-3; 9 bases are a match to TRBD2. With 6 bases clipped from V and 0 bases from J, the junction kept 4 bases outside the gene matches. The CDR3 covers 15 residues. Germline V gives CDR1 SGHTA, CDR2 FQGTGA. CDR3 region: CASSAGGRSTDTQYF. For the CDR3, the DNA is TGTGCCAGCAGTGCGGGGGGGAGGAGCACAGATACGCAGTATTTT.

This chain uses TRBV5-6 with TRBJ1-5, with D unclear. The V gene lost 4 bases and the J gene lost 5 bases, with 10 bases spanning the gap. The CDR3 spans 13 residues. Germline V gives CDR1 SGHDT, CDR2 YYEEEE. The CDR3 sequence: CASSGSRDQPQHF. In DNA form, the CDR3 reads TGTGCCAGCAGCGGCTCCCGGGATCAGCCCCAGCATTTT.

The V and J genes are TRBV30 and TRBJ1-2, with unresolved D. Germline V gene data show CDR1 as GTSNPN and CDR2 as SVGIG (reference sequence). The ends were cut back, 0 bases at V and 7 bases at J, with 15 bases in the middle. The CDR3 runs to 14 residues. As DNA, the CDR3 is TGTGCCTGGAGTGTACTGAGGGATCTCGGTGGCTACACCTTC. Residues: CAWSVLRDLGGYTF.

The chain recombines TRBV11-3 with TRBJ2-2; D gene uncertain. This CDR3 region has 12 residues. V shed 5 bases and J shed 6 bases, with 7 bases lying between them. CDR1 is SGHNT, CDR2 YENEEA, per germline. The CDR3 protein is CASSPRAGELFF. The CDR3 bases are TGTGCCAGCAGCCCGCGCGCCGGGGAGCTGTTTTTT.

The genes are TRBV10-2 and TRBJ2-7, with 10 bases aligning to TRBD1. V dropped 6 bases and J dropped 3; count of bases not matched to a gene: 8. CDR1 and CDR2 (germline): WSHSY, SAAADI. CDR3 length: 15 amino acids. CDR3 sequence (DNA): TGCGCCAGCAGGAACGCCGGGACAGGGGACTACGAGCAGTACTTC. The encoded protein is CASRNAGTGDYEQYF.

The rearrangement joins TRBV6-1 to TRBJ1-4, with 9 bases fitting TRBD1. The CDR3 runs 15 residues. Germline trimming cut 3 bases from V and 8 bases from J; bases unmatched to any gene: 7. CDR1 is MNHNS, CDR2 SASEGT, per germline. The chain's CDR3 is CASSEPQGAREKLFF. The CDR3, as DNA: TGTGCCAGCAGTGAGCCACAGGGGGCTCGGGAAAAACTGTTTTTT.

This clone was found once. The chain couples TRBV27 to TRBJ2-3; 8 nucleotides match TRBD2. Germline V CDR1 and CDR2: MNHEY, SMNVEV (reference sequence). V shed 2 bases, J shed 5 bases, and the junction held 12 bases outside the gene matches. This CDR3 contains 17 residues. CDR3 coding DNA: TGTGCCAGCAGTTTAATGCTCAGCGGGAGCGGTAGAGATACGCAGTATTTT. Protein product: CASSLMLSGSGRDTQYF.

The chain employs TRBV28 and TRBJ2-7; TRBD1 matches 7 bases. This CDR3 has 12 amino acids. With V trimmed by 6 bases and J by 7 bases, 6 bases remained unmatched. Germline-derived CDR1 and CDR2 are MDHEN and SYDVKM. The CDR3 spells CASRGTGVEQYF. The CDR3 DNA is TGTGCCAGCAGAGGAACAGGGGTTGAGCAGTACTTC.

The chain joins TRBV6-1 to TRBJ1-6; D call uncertain. The ends were cut back, 8 bases at V and 8 bases at J, with 10 bases in the middle. There are 12 residues in the CDR3. The germline V gene has CDR1 MNHNS and CDR2 SASEGT. CDR3 bases: TGTGCCAGCGGACTCTTTGATTCACCCCTCCACTTT. It specifies CASGLFDSPLHF.

This clone was detected only once. The rearrangement uses TRBV28 and TRBJ2-7; tentatively, D is TRBD1 (5 bases). Trimming took off 6 bases at V and 5 bases at J, with 23 bases between the two ends. CDR1 MDHEN and CDR2 SYDVKM come from the germline V gene. The CDR3 covers 16 residues. DNA for the CDR3: TGTGCCAGCAGCCTCCTTCCAGGGAAAGGACCAGACGAGCAGTACTTC. It translates to CASSLLPGKGPDEQYF.